A single sample is the source of the 31 T cell receptor beta chains below, sequenced in a study of T cell responses to AZD1222 COVID-19 vaccine. The assay was immunoSEQ multiplex PCR, and TCRdb's table has in-frame clones only and misses some. This table holds about 160,000 clones, over 80% found once. Sequenced here: peripheral blood, sampled 28 days after the second AZD1222 dose. These TCRs come from an adult who received the AZD1222 COVID-19 vaccine.

The V gene is TRBV7-2, the J gene TRBJ2-7; a weak D match, TRBD2 (5 bases). CDR1 SGHTA and CDR2 FQGNSA come from the germline V gene. Trimming removed 6 bases from V and 3 bases from J, with 15 bases in between. The CDR3 consists of 14 residues. CDR3 sequence: CASRPGPGNYEQYF. In nucleotides, the CDR3 is TGTGCCAGCAGACCCGGCCCCGGGAACTACGAGCAGTACTTC.

The gene calls are TRBV5-4 and TRBJ1-2, with TRBD1 as a possible D gene (6 bases). Trimming removed 1 base at V and 0 bases at J, with 10 bases between. The CDR3 runs 15 residues. From germline, CDR1 is SGHNT and CDR2 YYREEE (reference sequence). DNA for the CDR3: TGTGCCAGCAGCTTGACGGCAGGGGCTAACTATGGCTACACCTTC. Translating gives CASSLTAGANYGYTF. Filled out from reference TRBV5-4 and TRBJ1-2, the complete variable domain reads ETGVTQSPTHLIKTRGQQVTLRCSSQSGHNTVSWYQQALGQGPQFIFQYYREEENGRGNFPPRFSGLQFPNYSSELNVNALELDDSALYLCASSLTAGANYGYTFGSGTRLTVV.

This chain joins TRBV10-3 and TRBJ2-7; TRBD2 matches at 8 bases. Looked up from germline, CDR1 is ENHRY and CDR2 is SYGVKD. The CDR3 runs to 14 residues. J gave up 5 bases and V 4 bases, and 7 bases lay outside the gene matches. The CDR3, as DNA: TGTGCCATCAGTGTGGGGACGGGAGGGAACGAGCAGTACTTC. Protein product: CAISVGTGGNEQYF.

V gene TRBV25-1 combines with J gene TRBJ1-2; tentatively, D is TRBD1 (5 bases). V was clipped by 3 bases and J by 5 bases, with 10 bases between them. CDR1 and CDR2 from the germline V gene are MGHDK and SYGVNS. The CDR3 runs 13 residues. CDR3 bases: TGTGCCAGCAGTGAGAGGGGTGGGTATGGCTACACCTTC. It specifies CASSERGGYGYTF.

The sample holds one count of this clone. This chain connects TRBV3-1 (or the pseudogene TRBV3-2) to TRBJ2-2, with 9 bases lining up with TRBD2. The germline CDR1 and CDR2 sequences are LGHDT and YNNKEL (reference sequence). V dropped 0 bases and J dropped 6; count of bases not matched to a gene: 8. This CDR3 is built from 17 residues. CDR3 amino acids: CASSQDPRQRGAGELFF. For the CDR3, the DNA is TGTGCCAGCAGCCAAGATCCCCGTCAGCGGGGGGCCGGGGAGCTGTTTTTT.

The rearrangement joins TRBV5-1 to TRBJ2-2; the D is unclear. Per the germline V gene, CDR1 is SGHRS and CDR2 is YFSETQ. The CDR3 is 16 amino acids. With 0 bases removed from V and 0 bases from J, the gap between germline ends came to 9 bases. The chain's CDR3 is CASSLAEVANTGELFF. CDR3 nucleotides: TGCGCCAGCAGCTTGGCCGAAGTGGCGAACACCGGGGAGCTGTTTTTT.

The CDR3 nucleotides are TGTGCCAGCAGCTTGGATCGAAGTAGGGGGCGTGGGAATTCACCCCTCCACTTT. Residues: CASSLDRSRGRGNSPLHF. The genes are TRBV5-6 and TRBJ1-6; TRBD1 matches at 7 bases. The CDR3 is made up of 18 amino acids. CDR1 and CDR2 (germline): SGHDT, YYEEEE. V was clipped by 0 bases and J by 7 bases; unmatched bases: 13.

The chain is built from TRBV3-1 (or the pseudogene TRBV3-2) and TRBJ2-1; TRBD2 matches at 10 bases. The CDR3 has 16 amino acids. CDR1 is LGHDT, CDR2 YNNKEL, per germline (reference sequence). Unmatched junction bases numbered 2, after V lost 1 base and J lost 2 bases. The CDR3 DNA reads TGTGCCAGCAGCCAAGGAGCGGGAGGGACCTACAATGAGCAGTTCTTC. Its translation: CASSQGAGGTYNEQFF.

The chain has TRBV5-1 and TRBJ1-2; D may be TRBD1 (5 bases). In germline, CDR1 is SGHRS, CDR2 YFSETQ. The CDR3 consists of 16 residues. V was cut by 1 base and J by 6 bases, with 19 bases left in between. The CDR3 DNA reads TGCGCCAGCAGCTTGCCCCCGTGGGGGGTTTGGGATGGCTACACCTTC. The encoded protein is CASSLPPWGVWDGYTF.

The sample holds one count of this clone. V usage is TRBV30 and J usage is TRBJ1-5; 7 bases agree with TRBD1. This CDR3 contains 14 residues. Germline loops: CDR1 GTSNPN, CDR2 SVGIG (reference sequence). With V trimmed by 1 base and J by 6 bases, 6 bases remained unmatched. CDR3 residues: CAWSGGGMGQPQHF. The CDR3 nucleotides read TGTGCCTGGAGTGGAGGGGGCATGGGTCAGCCCCAGCATTTT.

Only one count was recorded for this clone. The CDR3 here is CASSTPQRGGSVTEAFF. In DNA, the CDR3 is TGTGCCAGCAGCACGCCTCAAAGAGGGGGATCGGTCACTGAAGCTTTCTTT. The gene calls are TRBV7-9 and TRBJ1-1; TRBD1 might be the D (6 bases). V lost 5 bases and J lost 4, with 23 bases in between. Looked up from germline, CDR1 is SEHNR and CDR2 is FQNEAQ (reference sequence). This CDR3 contains 17 residues. The entire variable domain, with the rest obtained from reference TRBV7-9 and TRBJ1-1, is as follows: DTGVSQNPRHKITKRGQNVTFRCDPISEHNRLYWYRQTLGQGPEFLTYFQNEAQLEKSRLLSDRFSAERPKGSFSTLEIQRTEQGDSAMYLCASSTPQRGGSVTEAFFGQGTRLTVV.

The V call is TRBV30, the J call TRBJ1-2; no clear D gene. V was cut by 1 base and J by 6 bases, with 6 bases left in between. CDR1 and CDR2 from the germline V gene are GTSNPN and SVGIG (reference sequence). This CDR3 has 11 amino acids. The CDR3 loop reads CAWSDPDGYTF. In DNA form, the CDR3 reads TGTGCCTGGAGTGACCCCGATGGCTACACCTTC.

The chain couples TRBV30 to TRBJ2-1; D gene uncertain. Germline assignment: CDR1 GTSNPN and CDR2 SVGIG (reference sequence). The CDR3 sequence is 11 residues long. Trimming shortened V by 8 bases and J by 3 bases, and 8 bases separated the two germline ends. The CDR3 bases are TGTGCCCTGATGGGCTACAATGAGCAGTTCTTC. Translated, it gives CALMGYNEQFF. The variable domain in full, completed from reference TRBV30 and TRBJ2-1, reads SQTIHQWPATLVQPVGSPLSLECTVEGTSNPNLYWYRQAAGRGLQLLFYSVGIGQISSEVPQNLSASRPQDRQFILSSKKLLLSDSGFYLCALMGYNEQFFGPGTRLTVL.

The chain carries TRBV2 and TRBJ1-6; D is unclear. CDR1 is SNHLY, CDR2 FYNNEI, per germline. V lost 1 base, J lost 5 bases, and 0 bases lay in between. The CDR3 spans 12 residues. The CDR3 DNA reads as TGTGCCAGCAGTGAAGATAATTCACCCCTCCACTTT. Encoded protein: CASSEDNSPLHF.

This sequence joins TRBV12-5 and TRBJ1-5; maybe TRBD1 (5 bases). Between the trimmed V and J ends, which lost 1 base and 3 bases, there was a span of 13 bases. Germline CDR1 LGHNT, CDR2 FRNRAP. This CDR3 comprises 16 residues. CDR3 loop: CASGLGTRGPNQPQHF. The CDR3, as DNA: TGTGCTAGTGGTTTGGGGACCCGGGGCCCCAATCAGCCCCAGCATTTT.

This clone was detected only once. The V and J genes are TRBV2 and TRBJ1-3, with D uncertain. This CDR3 spans 14 amino acids. Germline-derived CDR1 and CDR2 are SNHLY and FYNNEI. Trimming cost V 4 bases and J 8 bases, with 15 bases left between them. The CDR3 coding sequence is TGTGCCAGCAGTGTAAGACTGGCCGGCCACACCATATATTTT. Residues: CASSVRLAGHTIYF.

This sequence joins TRBV18 and TRBJ1-1; D may be TRBD1 (5 bases). The CDR3 totals 15 residues. Trimming removed 3 bases at V and 1 base at J, with 12 bases between. CDR1 is KGHSH, CDR2 LQKENI, per germline. The CDR3 protein is CASSPSGRQNTEAFF. Written as DNA, the CDR3 is TGTGCCAGCTCACCCTCGGGACGGCAGAACACTGAAGCTTTCTTT.

CDR3 nucleotide sequence: TGCAGCGTTGGTGGCGGGCGACAGGGTTCCTACGAGCAGTACTTC. Translation: CSVGGGRQGSYEQYF. The chain links TRBV29-1 to TRBJ2-7, with 7 bases matching TRBD1. This CDR3 is built from 15 residues. With 4 bases clipped from V and 1 base from J, the junction kept 10 bases outside the gene matches. The germline gives CDR1 SQVTM, CDR2 ANQGSEA.

The rearrangement uses TRBV30 and TRBJ1-2; D is ambiguous. Deletions cut 3 bases from V and 4 bases from J, with 9 bases between. The germline gives CDR1 GTSNPN, CDR2 SVGIG (reference sequence). The length of the CDR3 is 12 residues. CDR3 region: CAWRGSTYGYTF. In DNA, the CDR3 is TGTGCCTGGAGGGGGTCTACCTATGGCTACACCTTC.

CDR3 in DNA: TGTGCCAGTAGTATTTCAGGGGACGGAAATTCACCCCTCCACTTT. This gives the protein CASSISGDGNSPLHF. The J gene is TRBJ1-6, the V gene TRBV19; D possibly corresponds to TRBD1 (6 bases). Germline V gene data show CDR1 as LNHDA and CDR2 as SQIVND (reference sequence). The CDR3 consists of 15 residues. The V and J ends lost 3 bases and 7 bases respectively, with 13 bases between them.

The chain links TRBV9 to TRBJ1-2, with 8 nucleotides matching TRBD1. Trimming took 3 bases from V and 0 from J; bases not matched to a gene: 10. The CDR3 consists of 17 residues. Germline V lookup: CDR1 SGDLS, CDR2 YYNGEE. CDR3 loop: CASSATARQGPNYGYTF. The CDR3 coding sequence is TGTGCCAGCAGCGCAACCGCCCGACAGGGGCCTAACTATGGCTACACCTTC.

The CDR3 nucleotides read TGTGCCAGCAGTGAAGCAGTCCGAAATCAGCCCCAGCATTTT. It codes for CASSEAVRNQPQHF. J is TRBJ1-5 and V is TRBV6-1; D gene ambiguous. CDR1 MNHNS and CDR2 SASEGT come from the germline V gene. This CDR3 is 14 amino acids long. With 0 bases removed from V and 4 bases from J, the gap between germline ends came to 7 bases.

CDR3 region: CASSNRVSAGGGETQYF. The CDR3 region has the DNA TGTGCCAGCAGCAATAGGGTGTCAGCGGGGGGCGGAGAGACCCAGTACTTC. V is TRBV7-7 and J is TRBJ2-5; 9 bases fit TRBD2. The germline CDR1 and CDR2 sequences are SSHAT and FNYEAQ (reference sequence). The V segment lost 5 bases and the J segment 4 bases; nucleotides outside the gene matches: 14. The CDR3 sequence is 17 residues long.

The rearrangement links TRBV14 to TRBJ2-2, with D perhaps TRBD2 (5 bases). The V gene lost 4 bases and the J gene lost 4 bases, with 10 bases spanning the gap. This CDR3 is built from 14 residues. Germline V gene sequence: CDR1 SGHDN, CDR2 FVKESK. CDR3 in amino acids: CASSPGVLTGELFF. The CDR3 DNA reads as TGTGCCAGCAGCCCCGGGGTTCTCACCGGGGAGCTGTTTTTT. Together with reference TRBV14 and TRBJ2-2, the CDR3 gives the full variable domain: EAGVTQFPSHSVIEKGQTVTLRCDPISGHDNLYWYRRVMGKEIKFLLHFVKESKQDESGMPNNRFLAERTGGTYSTLKVQPAELEDSGVYFCASSPGVLTGELFFGEGSRLTVL.

The V gene is TRBV7-6, the J gene TRBJ1-1, with 11 bases aligning to TRBD1. Per germline, CDR1 SGHVS and CDR2 FNYEAQ. The CDR3 covers 16 residues. Trimming at V came to 5 bases and at J to 0 bases, leaving 5 bases not matched to a gene. The CDR3 coding sequence is TGTGCCAGCAGCCTGGACAGGGGGCTACTGAACACTGAAGCTTTCTTT. Translating gives CASSLDRGLLNTEAFF.

This clone was observed a single time. This chain uses TRBV5-4 with TRBJ1-1; D is uncertain. Per the germline V gene, CDR1 is SGHNT and CDR2 is YYREEE (reference sequence). The CDR3 sequence is 17 residues long. V lost 0 bases to trimming and J lost 0 bases, with 15 bases between them. The CDR3 bases are TGTGCCAGCAGCTTGGAAGGAAATCCGTTCATGAACACTGAAGCTTTCTTT. As protein: CASSLEGNPFMNTEAFF.

The chain recombines TRBV19 with TRBJ2-5, with 7 bases matching TRBD2. Germline trimming cut 1 base from V and 5 bases from J; bases unmatched to any gene: 7. The CDR3 extends over 15 amino acids. CDR1 LNHDA and CDR2 SQIVND come from the germline V gene (reference sequence). The CDR3 DNA reads as TGTGCCAGTAGTATAGTCGGCGGGAGCGGGGAGACCCAGTACTTC. This gives the protein CASSIVGGSGETQYF.

The chain recombines TRBV18 with TRBJ1-5; TRBD1 aligns across 8 bases. This CDR3 region has 15 residues. The V gene end was trimmed by 4 bases and the J gene end by 1 base; junction bases not matched to a gene: 3. The germline CDR1 and CDR2 sequences are KGHSH and LQKENI. The CDR3 bases are TGTGCCAGCTCACTGGGACAGGTCAGCAATCAGCCCCAGCATTTT. Translating it yields CASSLGQVSNQPQHF. Combining the CDR3 with reference TRBV18 and TRBJ1-5 gives the whole variable domain NAGVMQNPRHLVRRRGQEARLRCSPMKGHSHVYWYRQLPEEGLKFMVYLQKENIIDESGMPKERFSAEFPKEGPSILRIQQVVRGDSAAYFCASSLGQVSNQPQHFGDGTRLSIL.

This chain links TRBV5-1 with TRBJ2-1; TRBD2 might be the D (5 bases). The length of the CDR3 is 15 residues. Germline-derived CDR1 and CDR2 are SGHRS and YFSETQ. V was pared by 4 bases and J by 7 bases, with 18 bases between. The CDR3 bases are TGCGCCAGCAGCGCTAGCTTCGGGAAAGGTAATGAGCAGTTCTTC. It yields the protein CASSASFGKGNEQFF.

This chain joins TRBV20-1 and TRBJ2-3; 10 bases are shared with TRBD2. Looked up from germline, CDR1 is DFQATT and CDR2 is SNEGSKA (reference sequence). V was pared by 3 bases and J by 10 bases, with 16 bases of the junction left unmatched. This CDR3 region has 16 residues. The CDR3, as DNA: TGCAGTGCTAGTGAGTTTGGGCTAGCGGGAGCCGCCGCGCAGTATTTT. Translating it yields CSASEFGLAGAAAQYF.

V gene TRBV4-1 combines with J gene TRBJ1-1; 7 bases align to TRBD1. The CDR3 has 13 residues. V shed 8 bases, J shed 4 bases, and the junction held 7 bases outside the gene matches. Looked up from germline, CDR1 is MGHRA and CDR2 is YSYEKL. CDR3 nucleotides: TGCGCCAGCCTTCGGCCAGGGGGCACTGAAGCTTTCTTT. It codes for CASLRPGGTEAFF.